Listed here are 26 T cell receptor beta chains from one sample, sequenced in a study of OX40 agonist ivuxolimab in advanced cancers. The repertoire was sequenced with immunoSEQ multiplex PCR; TCRdb's copy has only in-frame clones and lacks some. The repertoire has roughly 17,000 clones, about 88% of them found once; the top ten carry less than 5%. The specimen comprised CD4+ or CD8+ T cells sorted from blood, sampled in a trial of the OX40 agonist ivuxolimab. The receptors derive from an adult with an advanced solid tumor such as melanoma, head and neck, liver or kidney cancer.

The chain couples TRBV2 to TRBJ1-5, with 8 bases that match TRBD1. Germline V gene sequence: CDR1 SNHLY, CDR2 FYNNEI. The CDR3 loop spans 15 amino acids. Unmatched junction bases numbered 11, after V lost 6 bases and J lost 7 bases. CDR3 coding DNA: TGTGCCAGCAGGGCTAGGACAGGGCGGGGCCAGCCCCAGCATTTT. Translating it yields CASRARTGRGQPQHF. Using reference TRBV2 and TRBJ1-5 for the parts outside the CDR3, the full variable domain is EPEVTQTPSHQVTQMGQEVILRCVPISNHLYFYWYRQILGQKVEFLVSFYNNEISEKSEIFDDQFSVERPDGSNFTLKIRSTKLEDSAMYFCASRARTGRGQPQHFGDGTRLSIL.

This sequence joins TRBV5-1 and TRBJ2-5, with a weak D call TRBD1 (6 bases). The V gene lost 2 bases and the J gene lost 4 bases, with 15 bases spanning the gap. CDR3 length equals 15 residues. Germline-derived CDR1 and CDR2 are SGHRS and YFSETQ. The CDR3 DNA follows: TGCGCCAGCAGCTTAACCCCCAGGGGCCCAGAGACCCAGTACTTC. Its protein is CASSLTPRGPETQYF.

This clone was detected once. The V gene is TRBV13, the J gene TRBJ1-2; TRBD1 matches 9 bases. This CDR3 is built from 16 residues. CDR1 and CDR2 (germline): PRHDT, FYEKMQ (reference sequence). J lost 2 bases, V lost 2 bases, and 6 bases had no gene match. In DNA form, the CDR3 reads TGTGCCAGCAGCTTATTTCGGACAGGGGCCAACTATGGCTACACCTTC. It codes for CASSLFRTGANYGYTF.

V gene TRBV6-1 combines with J gene TRBJ2-5; 10 nucleotides agree with TRBD2. Germline V CDR1 and CDR2: MNHNS, SASEGT. This CDR3 comprises 14 residues. With V trimmed by 8 bases and J by 5 bases, 8 bases remained unmatched. CDR3 sequence: CASRRLAGGETQYF. The CDR3 DNA is TGTGCCAGCCGCAGACTAGCGGGTGGGGAGACCCAGTACTTC.

The J gene is TRBJ2-1, the V gene TRBV29-1, with TRBD2 identical over 14 bases. The CDR3 is 13 residues long. From germline, CDR1 is SQVTM and CDR2 ANQGSEA. The junction had 6 bases not matched to a gene; V was cut back by 7 bases and J by 10 bases. This chain's CDR3 is CSAGTSGSKEQFF. In DNA, the CDR3 is TGCAGCGCCGGGACTAGCGGGAGCAAAGAGCAGTTCTTC.

This chain joins TRBV2 and TRBJ2-3; TRBD1 matches at 9 bases. CDR1 and CDR2 (germline): SNHLY, FYNNEI. After removal of 8 bases from V and 4 bases from J, the junction contained 4 bases not matched to a gene. There are 13 residues in the CDR3. CDR3 sequence reads: CASRDREADTQYF. CDR3 DNA: TGTGCCAGCCGGGACAGGGAGGCAGATACGCAGTATTTT.

The rearrangement joins TRBV4-1 to TRBJ2-1; the match to TRBD1 covers 8 bases. V shed 0 bases and J 6 bases; nucleotides not matched to a gene: 7. Germline V gives CDR1 MGHRA, CDR2 YSYEKL. The CDR3 runs to 16 residues. CDR3: CASSQERQGSINEQFF. The CDR3, as DNA: TGCGCCAGCAGCCAAGAGAGACAGGGGTCGATCAATGAGCAGTTCTTC.

This clone appeared a few times. This rearrangement joins TRBV5-4 to TRBJ1-1; possibly TRBD1 for D (5 bases). V dropped 0 bases and J dropped 1 base, with 7 bases sitting between them. This CDR3 contains 14 residues. Germline V CDR1 and CDR2: SGHNT, YYREEE (reference sequence). The CDR3 DNA reads TGTGCCAGCAGCTTGGCCAGGGCGAACACTGAAGCTTTCTTT. Its protein product is CASSLARANTEAFF.

This clone turned up a few times. This chain uses TRBV5-3 with TRBJ2-3, with 10 bases fitting TRBD2. TRBV5-3 is reported as an ORF; its role is uncertain. The junction had 14 bases not matched to a gene; V was cut back by 4 bases and J by 3 bases. The CDR3 is 18 residues long. Written as DNA, the CDR3 is TGTGCCAGAAGCCGCCCCCGGGGGGGTAGCGGGGGGACAGATACGCAGTATTTT. Protein product: CARSRPRGGSGGTDTQYF.

The chain couples TRBV6-1 to TRBJ2-2; TRBD1 aligns across 10 bases. Per the germline V gene, CDR1 is MNHNS and CDR2 is SASEGT. Trimming at V came to 7 bases and at J to 4 bases, leaving 3 bases not matched to a gene. The CDR3 sequence is 14 residues long. For the CDR3, the DNA is TGTGCCAGCAAGGACAGGGGGACCACCGGGGAGCTGTTTTTT. Residues: CASKDRGTTGELFF.

The chain combines TRBV27 with TRBJ1-6; no firm D call. CDR1 and CDR2 (germline): MNHEY, SMNVEV (reference sequence). With 5 bases removed from V and 7 bases from J, the gap between germline ends came to 6 bases. The CDR3 totals 12 residues. The chain's CDR3 is CASSVPNSPLHF. The DNA of the CDR3 is TGTGCCAGCAGTGTACCCAATTCACCCCTCCACTTT.

The chain couples TRBV5-1 to TRBJ2-7; 10 positions agree with TRBD1. The V and J ends lost 2 bases and 2 bases, in that order; junction bases with no gene match: 7. Germline V lookup: CDR1 SGHRS, CDR2 YFSETQ. This CDR3 is built from 16 residues. CDR3 bases: TGCGCCAGCAGCTTAGGACAGGGGGTCTCGACCTACGAGCAGTACTTC. Protein product: CASSLGQGVSTYEQYF.

V usage is TRBV6-6 and J usage is TRBJ2-7, with 10 bases aligning to TRBD2. With 2 bases clipped from V and 7 bases from J, the junction kept 5 bases outside the gene matches. Germline-derived CDR1 and CDR2 are MNHNY and SVGAGI (reference sequence). The CDR3 is 14 residues long. Written as DNA, the CDR3 is TGTGCCAGCAGTTACCTAGCGGGAGTAGGGGAGCAGTACTTC. This encodes CASSYLAGVGEQYF.

CDR3 in amino acids: CASRNQGATDTQYF. CDR3 coding DNA: TGTGCCAGCAGGAACCAGGGGGCCACAGATACGCAGTATTTT. The chain is built from TRBV28 and TRBJ2-3; 8 positions match TRBD1. J lost 2 bases, V lost 6 bases, and 4 bases had no gene match. Germline CDR1 is MDHEN and CDR2 is SYDVKM. The CDR3 consists of 14 residues.

The rearrangement joins TRBV4-1 to TRBJ1-2; no clear D gene. Germline V gene data show CDR1 as MGHRA and CDR2 as YSYEKL. CDR3 length: 15 residues. Trimming removed 0 bases from V and 0 bases from J, with 8 bases in between. This CDR3 reads CASSQDSVSNYGYTF. As DNA, the CDR3 is TGCGCCAGCAGCCAAGACAGTGTCTCTAACTATGGCTACACCTTC.

This clone was counted between two and nine times. V usage is TRBV19 and J usage is TRBJ2-7, with D perhaps TRBD1 (5 bases). V lost 3 bases and J lost 2, with 8 bases in between. The CDR3 length is 13 residues. Per the germline V gene, CDR1 is LNHDA and CDR2 is SQIVND (reference sequence). The CDR3 DNA follows: TGTGCCAGTAGTATCCAGGGTACCTACGAGCAGTACTTC. The encoded protein is CASSIQGTYEQYF. Complete variable domain (other parts from reference TRBV19 and TRBJ2-7): DGGITQSPKYLFRKEGQNVTLSCEQNLNHDAMYWYRQDPGQGLRLIYYSQIVNDFQKGDIAEGYSVSREKKESFPLTVTSAQKNPTAFYLCASSIQGTYEQYFGPGTRLTVT.

The chain links TRBV27 to TRBJ1-5; possible D gene TRBD1, 5 bases. Trimming took off 5 bases at V and 7 bases at J, with 12 bases between the two ends. The CDR3 contains 13 residues. Germline CDR1 is MNHEY and CDR2 is SMNVEV (reference sequence). CDR3 protein: CASSGQKGQPQHF. DNA for the CDR3: TGTGCCAGCAGTGGGCAAAAGGGGCAGCCCCAGCATTTT.

This clone appeared once. The chain has TRBV6-1 and TRBJ1-3; 8 bases align to TRBD1. Germline assignment: CDR1 MNHNS and CDR2 SASEGT. Trimming cost V 10 bases and J 6 bases; bases outside gene matches: 8. There are 13 residues in the CDR3. CDR3 residues: CAIGVTGANTIYF. CDR3 bases: TGTGCCATCGGGGTGACAGGGGCAAACACCATATATTTT.

This rearrangement joins TRBV25-1 to TRBJ2-2; possible D gene TRBD2, 7 bases. The V gene lost 6 bases and the J gene lost 0 bases, with 11 bases spanning the gap. Looked up from germline, CDR1 is MGHDK and CDR2 is SYGVNS. The CDR3 runs to 15 residues. The CDR3 bases are TGTGCCAGCAGGAGGGGGGGGCCGAACACCGGGGAGCTGTTTTTT. Its translation is CASRRGGPNTGELFF.

The gene calls are TRBV28 and TRBJ1-1; D uncertain. The germline gives CDR1 MDHEN, CDR2 SYDVKM. CDR3 size: 12 residues. The V gene lost 6 bases and the J gene lost 3 bases, with 8 bases spanning the gap. For the CDR3, the DNA is TGTGCCAGCAGCTCGGCGTACACTGAAGCTTTCTTT. Its translation is CASSSAYTEAFF.

The chain couples TRBV7-2 to TRBJ2-3; D tentatively fits TRBD1 or TRBD2 (6 bases each). From germline, CDR1 is SGHTA and CDR2 FQGNSA. V lost 5 bases and J 4 bases, leaving 19 bases between the germline ends. This CDR3 spans 16 amino acids. DNA for the CDR3: TGTGCCAGCAGCCGAGGGGGAGGCCGAGCGGCAGATACGCAGTATTTT. This gives the protein CASSRGGGRAADTQYF.

The chain recombines TRBV2 with TRBJ2-2; D may be TRBD2 (5 bases). V was cut by 8 bases and J by 6 bases, with 13 bases left in between. The CDR3 loop spans 13 amino acids. Germline lookup yields CDR1 SNHLY and CDR2 FYNNEI. Here the CDR3 reads CASFRARAGELFF. CDR3 in DNA: TGTGCCAGCTTTAGGGCGAGGGCCGGGGAGCTGTTTTTT. The variable domain in full, with the rest retrieved from reference TRBV2 and TRBJ2-2, is EPEVTQTPSHQVTQMGQEVILRCVPISNHLYFYWYRQILGQKVEFLVSFYNNEISEKSEIFDDQFSVERPDGSNFTLKIRSTKLEDSAMYFCASFRARAGELFFGEGSRLTVL.

The chain carries TRBV4-1 and TRBJ2-1, with 13 bases lining up with TRBD2. Trimming cost V 0 bases and J 10 bases; bases outside gene matches: 9. This CDR3 has 17 residues. Germline V gene sequence: CDR1 MGHRA, CDR2 YSYEKL. The CDR3 region is CASSQDPGTSGTQEQFF. The CDR3 nucleotides read TGCGCCAGCAGCCAAGATCCGGGGACTAGCGGGACACAGGAGCAGTTCTTC.

The chain recombines TRBV5-4 with TRBJ2-5; 8 nucleotides match TRBD1. Germline CDR1 is SGHNT and CDR2 is YYREEE (reference sequence). V lost 2 bases, J lost 4 bases, and 1 base stayed unmatched. CDR3 length: 13 residues. In DNA form, the CDR3 reads TGTGCCAGCAGCTTTGACAGGGGAGAGACCCAGTACTTC. Its protein is CASSFDRGETQYF.

There are a few counts of this clone. The chain couples TRBV5-6 to TRBJ2-3; TRBD1 aligns across 7 bases. CDR3 length equals 15 residues. The germline V gene encodes CDR1 SGHDT and CDR2 YYEEEE. The V gene end was trimmed by 1 base and the J gene end by 4 bases; junction bases not matched to a gene: 6. CDR3 protein: CASSLPPGTADTQYF. The CDR3 DNA follows: TGTGCCAGCAGCTTGCCCCCCGGGACAGCAGATACGCAGTATTTT.

The rearrangement uses TRBV19 and TRBJ2-7; 9 positions match TRBD1. V was pared by 6 bases and J by 3 bases, with 9 bases of the junction left unmatched. There are 15 residues in the CDR3. Germline values: CDR1 LNHDA, CDR2 SQIVND (reference sequence). In nucleotides, the CDR3 is TGTGCCAGTAGCCCTACGACAGGGGGAGACTACGAGCAGTACTTC. This gives the protein CASSPTTGGDYEQYF.